The next 18 T cell receptor beta chains were all read from a single sample in a study of cytomegalovirus exposure and HLA in healthy donors. This PCR relied on a set of 60 Vbeta primers and 13 Jbeta primers. Clones were sequenced by immunoSEQ multiplex PCR, and TCRdb holds only the in-frame ones, with some missing. The repertoire holds about 120,000 clones, around 60% seen once, with less than 9.5% in the top ten. The sample comprised PBMCs. These receptors all stem from a woman aged 40 to 50 in good health and CMV-seropositive.

This clone was seen a single time. The chain is built from TRBV10-1 and TRBJ2-5; D remains unclear. Germline V lookup: CDR1 WNHNN, CDR2 SYGVQD (reference sequence). V was trimmed by 6 bases and J by 2 bases, leaving 13 bases between them. This CDR3 region has 14 residues. The CDR3 sequence: CASRPVGRQETQYF. In DNA form, the CDR3 reads TGCGCCAGCAGGCCCGTCGGCAGGCAAGAGACCCAGTACTTC.

This clone has only a few counts. The chain uses TRBV4-3 and TRBJ1-2, with 10 nucleotides matching TRBD1. Germline V gene lookup returns CDR1 LGHNA and CDR2 YSLEER. V gave up 2 bases and J gave up 12 bases; unmatched junction bases: 9. The CDR3 has 14 residues. CDR3 DNA: TGCGCCAGCAGCCAATCCCCGGGACAGGGGTATCACACCTTC. Protein sequence: CASSQSPGQGYHTF.

This clone has only a few counts. The chain is built from TRBV11-3 and TRBJ2-7; 7 nucleotides match TRBD1. This CDR3 region has 12 residues. With 5 bases clipped from V and 4 bases from J, the junction kept 2 bases outside the gene matches. Looked up from germline, CDR1 is SGHNT and CDR2 is YENEEA. The CDR3 here is CASSVTGYEQYF. The CDR3 DNA reads TGTGCCAGCAGCGTGACAGGGTACGAGCAGTACTTC.

The chain carries TRBV6-6 and TRBJ1-2; a weak D match, TRBD1 (5 bases). Trimming cost V 9 bases and J 8 bases, with 25 bases left between them. This CDR3 has 15 amino acids. CDR1 is MNHNY, CDR2 SVGAGI, per germline (reference sequence). The CDR3 sequence is CASELDSSMDMGYTF. The CDR3 DNA follows: TGTGCCAGTGAACTTGACAGTAGTATGGATATGGGCTACACCTTC.

The chain employs TRBV7-2 and TRBJ1-4, with 9 bases aligning to TRBD1. This CDR3 has 19 amino acids. Per the germline V gene, CDR1 is SGHTA and CDR2 is FQGNSA. V lost 0 bases, J lost 10 bases, and 18 bases stayed unmatched. The CDR3 sequence: CASSLAGDGPGQGVVKLFF. CDR3 in DNA: TGTGCCAGCAGCTTAGCGGGCGACGGACCGGGACAGGGTGTTGTAAAACTGTTTTTT.

V and J are TRBV19 and TRBJ2-6; the D gene is possibly TRBD1 (6 bases). V gave up 7 bases and J gave up 2 bases, with 21 bases separating them. The germline CDR1 and CDR2 sequences are LNHDA and SQIVND (reference sequence). The CDR3 has 18 residues. CDR3 region: CASTLGSGRGAGANVLTF. CDR3 DNA: TGTGCCAGTACCCTAGGCAGTGGCAGGGGAGCTGGGGCCAACGTCCTGACTTTC.

The chain is built from TRBV19 and TRBJ2-1, with 9 bases matching TRBD2. Germline V CDR1 and CDR2: LNHDA, SQIVND (reference sequence). V lost 3 bases and J lost 9; bases outside the gene matches: 9. This CDR3 spans 15 amino acids. The CDR3: CASSMGAGGWVEQFF. The CDR3 coding sequence is TGTGCCAGTAGTATGGGAGCGGGAGGCTGGGTTGAGCAGTTCTTC. Full variable domain (remainder filled in from reference TRBV19 and TRBJ2-1): DGGITQSPKYLFRKEGQNVTLSCEQNLNHDAMYWYRQDPGQGLRLIYYSQIVNDFQKGDIAEGYSVSREKKESFPLTVTSAQKNPTAFYLCASSMGAGGWVEQFFGPGTRLTVL.

The chain carries TRBV27 and TRBJ1-4; 8 bases are shared with TRBD1. Losses at the gene ends were 8 bases for V and 1 base for J; bases not matched to a gene: 3. There are 14 residues in the CDR3. CDR1 is MNHEY, CDR2 SMNVEV, per germline (reference sequence). The CDR3 DNA sequence: TGTGCCAGCGCCGACAGGGGAACTAATGAAAAACTGTTTTTT. It is translated as CASADRGTNEKLFF.

V and J are TRBV27 and TRBJ2-7; 7 positions agree with TRBD2. Germline CDR1 is MNHEY and CDR2 is SMNVEV (reference sequence). The CDR3 length is 13 residues. Germline trimming cut 10 bases from V and 2 bases from J; bases unmatched to any gene: 8. CDR3 sequence (DNA): TGTGCCACCCGACTAGCCGAACCCTACGAGCAGTACTTC. Translated: CATRLAEPYEQYF.

The V and J genes are TRBV16 and TRBJ2-5; D is undetermined. Per germline, CDR1 KGHSY and CDR2 FQNENV. V was pared by 3 bases and J by 9 bases, with 11 bases between. The CDR3 is 12 amino acids. The CDR3 region is CASSQNPVSQYF. CDR3 DNA sequence: TGTGCCAGCAGCCAGAATCCGGTCTCCCAGTACTTC.

This chain uses TRBV9 with TRBJ1-1; no reliable D call. The CDR3 consists of 14 residues. Germline assignment: CDR1 SGDLS and CDR2 YYNGEE. The V end was cut by 4 bases, the J end by 1 base, with 11 bases between. CDR3 region: CASSPLPGNTEAFF. The CDR3 DNA follows: TGTGCCAGCAGCCCTCTCCCGGGGAACACTGAAGCTTTCTTT.

In this sample, this clone turned up a few times. V gene TRBV7-8 combines with J gene TRBJ1-1; D may be TRBD1 (5 bases). CDR3 size: 14 residues. Germline V gene data show CDR1 as SGHVS and CDR2 as FQNEAQ. V lost 5 bases to trimming and J lost 10 bases, with 20 bases between them. CDR3 amino acids: CASSPTSGFSSAFF. Here the CDR3 DNA reads TGTGCCAGCAGCCCAACCTCAGGGTTTTCTTCAGCTTTCTTT.

This clone was seen once. The chain recombines TRBV15 with TRBJ2-1; 7 bases agree with TRBD2. The CDR3 runs 16 residues. V lost 1 base to trimming and J lost 2 bases; unmatched junction nucleotides: 5. Germline-derived CDR1 and CDR2 are LNHNV and YYDKDF (reference sequence). The CDR3 DNA sequence: TGTGCCACCAGCAGAGGCGGGAGCGGGCCCTACAATGAGCAGTTCTTC. Its translation: CATSRGGSGPYNEQFF.

This clone has just a few counts. J is TRBJ2-3 and V is TRBV11-3; 8 nucleotides agree with TRBD2. Germline CDR1 SGHNT, CDR2 YENEEA. V dropped 6 bases and J dropped 0; count of bases not matched to a gene: 5. CDR3 size: 15 residues. The CDR3 reads CASSQSSGSTDTQYF. CDR3 bases: TGTGCCAGCAGTCAATCTAGCGGGAGCACAGATACGCAGTATTTT. Full variable domain (remainder filled in from reference TRBV11-3 and TRBJ2-3): EAGVVQSPRYKIIEKKQPVAFWCNPISGHNTLYWYLQNLGQGPELLIRYENEEAVDDSQLPKDRFSAERLKGVDSTLKIQPAELGDSAVYLCASSQSSGSTDTQYFGPGTRLTVL.

This clone came up a few times. Within the sample, other DNA sequences also encode this same CDR3. The rearrangement uses TRBV27 and TRBJ2-1, with D maybe TRBD1 (6 bases). The germline gives CDR1 MNHEY, CDR2 SMNVEV (reference sequence). With 5 bases removed from V and 3 bases from J, the gap between germline ends came to 8 bases. The CDR3 covers 13 residues. The CDR3 loop reads CASSLDSYNEQFF. The CDR3 region has the DNA TGTGCCAGCAGTCTGGACAGCTACAATGAGCAGTTCTTC.

This clone was seen once. Different DNA sequences within this sample yield the same CDR3. J is TRBJ2-3 and V is TRBV6-4, with D perhaps TRBD2 (6 bases). The CDR3 runs to 13 residues. Germline CDR1 is MRHNA and CDR2 is SNTAGT. Trimming left V 0 bases short and J 6 bases short, with 7 bases between. DNA of the CDR3: TGTGCCAGCAGTGACTCCCGGGGGGATACGCAGTATTTT. This encodes CASSDSRGDTQYF.

J is TRBJ1-2 and V is TRBV6-5; D unclear. Germline lookup yields CDR1 MNHEY and CDR2 SVGAGI. Trimming cost V 6 bases and J 3 bases, with 11 bases left between them. CDR3 length: 13 residues. The CDR3 region is CASSPREDYGYTF. CDR3 sequence (DNA): TGTGCCAGCAGCCCCCGGGAGGACTATGGCTACACCTTC.

The chain carries TRBV6-5 and TRBJ2-1, with D unclear. The V end lost 10 bases, the J end lost 8 bases, and 12 bases lay between the germline ends. The germline CDR1 and CDR2 sequences are MNHEY and SVGAGI. The CDR3 has 11 amino acids. The chain's CDR3 is CATTRGDEQFF. In DNA, the CDR3 is TGTGCCACAACCCGTGGAGATGAGCAGTTCTTC.